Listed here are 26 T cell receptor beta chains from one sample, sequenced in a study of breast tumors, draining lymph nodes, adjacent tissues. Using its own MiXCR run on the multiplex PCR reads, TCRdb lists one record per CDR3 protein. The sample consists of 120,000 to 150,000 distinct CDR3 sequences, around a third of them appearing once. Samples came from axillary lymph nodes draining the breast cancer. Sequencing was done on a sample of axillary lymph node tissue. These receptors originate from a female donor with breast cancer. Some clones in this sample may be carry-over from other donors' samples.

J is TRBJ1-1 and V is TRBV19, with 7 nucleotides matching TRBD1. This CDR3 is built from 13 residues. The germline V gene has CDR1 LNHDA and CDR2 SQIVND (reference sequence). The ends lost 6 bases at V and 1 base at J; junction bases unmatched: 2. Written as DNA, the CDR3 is TGTGCCAGTAGCAACAGGGGGAACACTGAAGCTTTCTTT. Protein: CASSNRGNTEAFF.

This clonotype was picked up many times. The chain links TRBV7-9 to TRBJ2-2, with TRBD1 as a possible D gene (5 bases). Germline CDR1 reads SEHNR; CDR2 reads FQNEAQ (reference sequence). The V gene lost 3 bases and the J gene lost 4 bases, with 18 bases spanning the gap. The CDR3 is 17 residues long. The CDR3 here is CASSLDLGRGPTGELFF. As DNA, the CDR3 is TGTGCCAGCAGCTTGGATTTGGGAAGGGGTCCCACCGGGGAGCTGTTTTTT.

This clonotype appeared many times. As DNA, the CDR3 is TGCAGTGCTATCCGAAGGGACAGGTTTAAACTGTTTTTT. It specifies CSAIRRDRFKLFF. The chain employs TRBV20-1 and TRBJ1-4; TRBD1 aligns across 8 bases. The V gene's germline CDR1 is DFQATT and CDR2 SNEGSKA (reference sequence). The CDR3 consists of 13 residues. The V segment lost 4 bases and the J segment 11 bases; nucleotides outside the gene matches: 9.

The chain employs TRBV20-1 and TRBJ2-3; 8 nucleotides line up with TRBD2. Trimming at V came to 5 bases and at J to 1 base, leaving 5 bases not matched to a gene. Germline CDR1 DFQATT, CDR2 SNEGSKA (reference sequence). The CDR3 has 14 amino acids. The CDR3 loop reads CSAGAGVGTDTQYF. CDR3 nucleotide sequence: TGCAGTGCTGGAGCGGGAGTGGGCACAGATACGCAGTATTTT.

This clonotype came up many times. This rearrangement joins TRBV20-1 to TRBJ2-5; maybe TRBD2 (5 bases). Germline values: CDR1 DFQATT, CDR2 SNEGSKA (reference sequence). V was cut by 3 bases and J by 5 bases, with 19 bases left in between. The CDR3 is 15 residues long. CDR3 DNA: TGCAGTGCTAGCCCTTGGACGGGAAAAGGGGAGACCCAGTACTTC. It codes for CSASPWTGKGETQYF.

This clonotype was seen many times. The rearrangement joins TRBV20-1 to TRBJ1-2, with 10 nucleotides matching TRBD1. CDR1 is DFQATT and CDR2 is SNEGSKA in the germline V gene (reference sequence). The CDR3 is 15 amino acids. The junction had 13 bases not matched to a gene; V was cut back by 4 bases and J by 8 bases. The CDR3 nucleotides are TGCAGTGCTACCCACAAGGGACAGGGGTTTTTCGGCTACACCTTC. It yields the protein CSATHKGQGFFGYTF.

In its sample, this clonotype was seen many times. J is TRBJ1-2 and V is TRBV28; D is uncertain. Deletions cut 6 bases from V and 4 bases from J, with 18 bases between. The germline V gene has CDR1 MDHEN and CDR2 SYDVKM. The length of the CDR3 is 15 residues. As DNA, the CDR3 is TGTGCCAGCAGCCCGGCAGGACTTTTGGGCTATGGCTACACCTTC. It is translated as CASSPAGLLGYGYTF.

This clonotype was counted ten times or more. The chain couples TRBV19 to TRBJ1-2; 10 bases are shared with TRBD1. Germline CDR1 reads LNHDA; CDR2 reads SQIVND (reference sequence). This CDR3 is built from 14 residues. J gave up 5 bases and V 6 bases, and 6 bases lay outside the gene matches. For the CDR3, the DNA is TGTGCCAGTAGATCTCCGGGACAGGGGTATGGCTACACCTTC. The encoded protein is CASRSPGQGYGYTF.

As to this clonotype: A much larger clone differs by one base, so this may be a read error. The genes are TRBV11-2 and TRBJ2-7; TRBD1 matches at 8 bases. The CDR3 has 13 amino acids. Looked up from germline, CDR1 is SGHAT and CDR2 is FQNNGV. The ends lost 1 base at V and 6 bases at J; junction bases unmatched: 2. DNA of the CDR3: TGTGCCAGCAGCTTAGTGGACAGGGCCGAGCAGTACGTC. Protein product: CASSLVDRAEQYV.

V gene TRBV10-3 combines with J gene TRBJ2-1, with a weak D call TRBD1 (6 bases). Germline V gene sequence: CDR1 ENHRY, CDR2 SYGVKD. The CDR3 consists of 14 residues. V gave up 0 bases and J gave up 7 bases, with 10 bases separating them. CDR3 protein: CAISESTGINEQFF. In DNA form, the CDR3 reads TGTGCCATCAGTGAGTCAACAGGGATTAATGAGCAGTTCTTC.

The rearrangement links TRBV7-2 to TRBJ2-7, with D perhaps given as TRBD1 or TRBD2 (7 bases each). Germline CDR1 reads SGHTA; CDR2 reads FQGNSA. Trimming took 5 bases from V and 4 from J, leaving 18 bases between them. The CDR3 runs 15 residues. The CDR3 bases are TGTGCCAGCAGCGAGGACTCAGGGGGGGCGTACGAGCAGTACTTC. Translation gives CASSEDSGGAYEQYF. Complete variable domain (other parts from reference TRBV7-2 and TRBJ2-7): GAGVSQSPSNKVTEKGKDVELRCDPISGHTALYWYRQSLGQGLEFLIYFQGNSAPDKSGLPSDRFSAERTGGSVSTLTIQRTQQEDSAVYLCASSEDSGGAYEQYFGPGTRLTVT.

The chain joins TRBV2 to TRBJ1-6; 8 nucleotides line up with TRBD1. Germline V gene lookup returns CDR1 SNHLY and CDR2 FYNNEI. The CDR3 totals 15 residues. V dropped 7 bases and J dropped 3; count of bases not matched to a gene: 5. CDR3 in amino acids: CASIRDRGYNSPLHF. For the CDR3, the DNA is TGTGCCAGCATCAGAGACAGGGGCTATAATTCACCCCTCCACTTT.

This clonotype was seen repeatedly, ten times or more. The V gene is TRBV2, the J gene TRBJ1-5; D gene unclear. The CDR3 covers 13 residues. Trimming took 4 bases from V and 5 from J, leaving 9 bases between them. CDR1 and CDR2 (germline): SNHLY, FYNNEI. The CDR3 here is CASSVVGDQPQHF. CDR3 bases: TGTGCCAGCAGTGTTGTCGGCGATCAGCCCCAGCATTTT.

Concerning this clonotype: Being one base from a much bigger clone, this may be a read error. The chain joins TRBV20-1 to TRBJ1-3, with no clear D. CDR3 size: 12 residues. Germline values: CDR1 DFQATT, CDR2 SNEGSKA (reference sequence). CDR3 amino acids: CSARVSGNTTYF. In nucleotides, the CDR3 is TGCAGTGCTAGAGTGAGTGGAAACACCACATATTTT.

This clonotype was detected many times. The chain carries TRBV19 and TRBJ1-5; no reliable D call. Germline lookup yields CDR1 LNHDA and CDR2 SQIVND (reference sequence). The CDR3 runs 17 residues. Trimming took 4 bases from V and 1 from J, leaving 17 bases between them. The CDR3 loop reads CASSKRAISTSNQPQHF. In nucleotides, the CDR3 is TGTGCCAGTAGTAAAAGGGCGATTTCTACCAGCAATCAGCCCCAGCATTTT.

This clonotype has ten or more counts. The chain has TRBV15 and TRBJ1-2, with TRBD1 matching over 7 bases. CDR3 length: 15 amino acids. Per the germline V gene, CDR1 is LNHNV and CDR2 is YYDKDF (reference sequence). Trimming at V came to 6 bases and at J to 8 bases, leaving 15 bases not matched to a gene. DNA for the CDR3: TGTGCCACCAGAGTAACAGGACAGGAACAAAAAGGCTACACCTTC. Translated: CATRVTGQEQKGYTF.

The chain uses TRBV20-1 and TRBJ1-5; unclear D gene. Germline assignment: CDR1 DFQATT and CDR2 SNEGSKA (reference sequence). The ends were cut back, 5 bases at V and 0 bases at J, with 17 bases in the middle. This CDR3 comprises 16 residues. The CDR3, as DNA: TGCAGTGCTGGTCTCGCAGCTTGGGGTAGCAATCAGCCCCAGCATTTT. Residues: CSAGLAAWGSNQPQHF.

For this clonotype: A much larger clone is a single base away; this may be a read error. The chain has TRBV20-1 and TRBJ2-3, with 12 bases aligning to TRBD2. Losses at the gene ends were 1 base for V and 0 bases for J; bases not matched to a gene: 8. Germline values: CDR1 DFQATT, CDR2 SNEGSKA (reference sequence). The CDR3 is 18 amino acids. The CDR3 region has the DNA TGCAGTGCTAGAGGTCTAGCGGGGGGGACCCTTAGCACAGATACGCAGTATTTT. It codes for CSARGLAGGTLSTDTQYF.

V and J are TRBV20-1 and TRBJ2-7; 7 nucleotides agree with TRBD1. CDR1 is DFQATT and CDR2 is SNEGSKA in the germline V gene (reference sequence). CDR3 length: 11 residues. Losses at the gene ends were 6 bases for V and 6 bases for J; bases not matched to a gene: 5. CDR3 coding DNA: TGCAGTGCAGGGACAGCCGGCGAGCAGTACGTC. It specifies CSAGTAGEQYV.

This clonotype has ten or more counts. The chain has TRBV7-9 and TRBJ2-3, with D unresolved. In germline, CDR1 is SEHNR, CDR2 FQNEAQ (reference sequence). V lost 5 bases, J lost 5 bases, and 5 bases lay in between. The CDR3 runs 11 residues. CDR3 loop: CASSPQDTQYF. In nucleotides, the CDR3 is TGTGCCAGCAGCCCCCAAGATACGCAGTATTTT.

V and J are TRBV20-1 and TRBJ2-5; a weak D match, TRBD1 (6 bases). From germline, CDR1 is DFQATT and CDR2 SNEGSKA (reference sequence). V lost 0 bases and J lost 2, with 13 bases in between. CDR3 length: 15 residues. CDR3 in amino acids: CSARERQESQETQYF. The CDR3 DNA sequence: TGCAGTGCTAGAGAGAGACAGGAGTCACAAGAGACCCAGTACTTC.

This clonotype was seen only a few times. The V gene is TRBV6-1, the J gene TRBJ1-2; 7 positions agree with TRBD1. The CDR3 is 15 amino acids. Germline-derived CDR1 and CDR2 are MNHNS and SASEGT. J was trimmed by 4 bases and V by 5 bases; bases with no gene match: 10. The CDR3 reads CASSHRDRGFYGYTF. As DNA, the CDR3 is TGTGCCAGCAGTCACCGGGACAGAGGATTCTATGGCTACACCTTC.

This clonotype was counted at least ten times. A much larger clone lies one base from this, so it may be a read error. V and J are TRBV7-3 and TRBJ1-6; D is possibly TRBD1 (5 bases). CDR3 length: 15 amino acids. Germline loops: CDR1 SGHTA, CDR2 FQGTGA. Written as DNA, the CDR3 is TGTGCCAGCAGCTTAAAAGGGGACGGGAATTCACCCCCCCACTTT. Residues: CASSLKGDGNSPPHF.

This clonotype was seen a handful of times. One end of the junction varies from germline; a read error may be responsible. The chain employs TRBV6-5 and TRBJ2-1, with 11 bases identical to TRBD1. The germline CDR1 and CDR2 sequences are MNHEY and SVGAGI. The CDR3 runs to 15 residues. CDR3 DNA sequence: TGTGCCAGCAGTCACTCCGGACAGGGGGCATATGAGCAGTTCTTC. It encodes CASSHSGQGAYEQFF.

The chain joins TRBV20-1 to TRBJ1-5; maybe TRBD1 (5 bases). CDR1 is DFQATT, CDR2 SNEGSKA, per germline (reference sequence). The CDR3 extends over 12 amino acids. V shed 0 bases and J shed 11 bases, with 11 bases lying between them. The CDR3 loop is CSARDREETQHF. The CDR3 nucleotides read TGCAGTGCTAGAGACAGGGAAGAGACCCAGCATTTT.

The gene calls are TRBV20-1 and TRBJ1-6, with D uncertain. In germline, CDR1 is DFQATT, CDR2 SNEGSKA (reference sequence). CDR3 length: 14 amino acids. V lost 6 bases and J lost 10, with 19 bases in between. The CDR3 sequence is CSAIQRAGNSPLHF. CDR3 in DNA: TGCAGTGCCATCCAGAGGGCTGGTAACTCACCCCTCCACTTT.